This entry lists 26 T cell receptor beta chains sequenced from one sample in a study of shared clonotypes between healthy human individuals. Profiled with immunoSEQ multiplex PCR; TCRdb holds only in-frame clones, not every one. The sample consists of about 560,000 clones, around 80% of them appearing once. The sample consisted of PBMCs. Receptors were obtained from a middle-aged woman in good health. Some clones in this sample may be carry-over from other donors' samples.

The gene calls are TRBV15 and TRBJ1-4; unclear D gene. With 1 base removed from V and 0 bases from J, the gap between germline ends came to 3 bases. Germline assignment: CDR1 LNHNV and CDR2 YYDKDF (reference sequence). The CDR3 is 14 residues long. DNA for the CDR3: TGTGCCACCAGCAGAGTTACAACTAATGAAAAACTGTTTTTT. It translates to CATSRVTTNEKLFF.

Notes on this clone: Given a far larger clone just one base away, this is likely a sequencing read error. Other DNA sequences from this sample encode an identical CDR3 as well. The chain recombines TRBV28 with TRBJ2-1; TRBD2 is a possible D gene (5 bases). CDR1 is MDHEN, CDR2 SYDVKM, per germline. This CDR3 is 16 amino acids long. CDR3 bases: TGTGCCAGCAGTTACCCTCACGGAGGTTCCTACAATGGGCAGTTCTTC. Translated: CASSYPHGGSYNGQFF.

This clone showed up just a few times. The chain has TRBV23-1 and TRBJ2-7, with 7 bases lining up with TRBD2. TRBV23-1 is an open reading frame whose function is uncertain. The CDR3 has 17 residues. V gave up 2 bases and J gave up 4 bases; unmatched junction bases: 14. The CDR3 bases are TGCGCCAGCAGTCAAACCCCCTGGGGGGGTGGAATATACGAGCAGTACTTC. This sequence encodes CASSQTPWGGGIYEQYF.

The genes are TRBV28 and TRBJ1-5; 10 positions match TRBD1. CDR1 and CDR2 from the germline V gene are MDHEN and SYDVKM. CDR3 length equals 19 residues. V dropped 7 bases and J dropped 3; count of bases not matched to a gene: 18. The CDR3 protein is CASTIRSFGTGVINQPQHF. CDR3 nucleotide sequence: TGTGCCAGCACAATAAGGTCATTTGGGACAGGGGTCATCAATCAGCCCCAGCATTTT.

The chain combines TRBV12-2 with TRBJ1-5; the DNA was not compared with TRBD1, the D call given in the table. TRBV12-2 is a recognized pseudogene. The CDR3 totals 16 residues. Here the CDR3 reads CASRAQTGGNAQPQHF. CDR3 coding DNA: TGTGCAAGTCGCGCTCAGACAGGGGGCAACGCTCAGCCCCAGCATTTT.

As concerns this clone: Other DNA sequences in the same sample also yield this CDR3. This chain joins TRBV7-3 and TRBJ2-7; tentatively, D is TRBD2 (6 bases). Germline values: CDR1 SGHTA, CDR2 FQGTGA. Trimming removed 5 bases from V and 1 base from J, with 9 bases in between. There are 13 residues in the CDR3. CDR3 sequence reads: CASSLGLSYEQYF. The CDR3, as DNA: TGTGCCAGCAGCCTAGGACTATCCTACGAGCAGTACTTC.

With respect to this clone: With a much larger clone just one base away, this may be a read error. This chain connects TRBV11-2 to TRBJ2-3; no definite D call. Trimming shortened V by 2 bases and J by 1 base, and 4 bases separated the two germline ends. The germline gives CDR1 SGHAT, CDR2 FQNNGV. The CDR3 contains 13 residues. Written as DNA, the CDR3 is TGTGCCAGCAGCTTACCAGGCACAGATACGCAGTATTTT. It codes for CASSLPGTDTQYF.

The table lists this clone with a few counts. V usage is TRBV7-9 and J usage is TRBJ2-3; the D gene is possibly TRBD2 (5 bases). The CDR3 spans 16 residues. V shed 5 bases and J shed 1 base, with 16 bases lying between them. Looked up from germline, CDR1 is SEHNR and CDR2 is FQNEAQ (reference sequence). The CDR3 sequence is CASSDPDGLRTDTQYF. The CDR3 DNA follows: TGTGCCAGCAGCGACCCGGACGGACTCCGCACAGATACGCAGTATTTT.

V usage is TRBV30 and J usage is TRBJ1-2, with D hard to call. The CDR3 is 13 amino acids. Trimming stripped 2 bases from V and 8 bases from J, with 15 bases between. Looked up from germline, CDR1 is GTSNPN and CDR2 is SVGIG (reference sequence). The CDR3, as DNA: TGTGCCTGGAGTTCACAGCCGGGAGTAGGCTACACCTTC. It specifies CAWSSQPGVGYTF.

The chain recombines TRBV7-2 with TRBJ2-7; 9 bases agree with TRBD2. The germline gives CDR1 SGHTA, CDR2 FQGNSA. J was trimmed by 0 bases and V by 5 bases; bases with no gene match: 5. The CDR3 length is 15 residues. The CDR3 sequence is CASSPRLAASYEQYF. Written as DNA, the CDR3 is TGTGCCAGCAGCCCAAGACTAGCGGCCTCCTACGAGCAGTACTTC.

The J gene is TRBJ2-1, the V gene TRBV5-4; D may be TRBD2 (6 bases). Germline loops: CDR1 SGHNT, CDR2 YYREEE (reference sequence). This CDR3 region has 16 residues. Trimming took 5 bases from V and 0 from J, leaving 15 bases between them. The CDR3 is CASRRTGGPSYNEQFF. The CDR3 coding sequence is TGTGCCAGCAGAAGGACCGGGGGACCCTCCTACAATGAGCAGTTCTTC. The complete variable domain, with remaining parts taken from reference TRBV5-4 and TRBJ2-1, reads ETGVTQSPTHLIKTRGQQVTLRCSSQSGHNTVSWYQQALGQGPQFIFQYYREEENGRGNFPPRFSGLQFPNYSSELNVNALELDDSALYLCASRRTGGPSYNEQFFGPGTRLTVL.

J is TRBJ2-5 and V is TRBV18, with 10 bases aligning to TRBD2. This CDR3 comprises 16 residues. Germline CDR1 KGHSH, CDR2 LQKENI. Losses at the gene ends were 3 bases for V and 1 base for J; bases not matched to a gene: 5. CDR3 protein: CASSPAGLAVQETQYF. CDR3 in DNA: TGTGCCAGCTCACCGGCCGGACTAGCGGTCCAAGAGACCCAGTACTTC.

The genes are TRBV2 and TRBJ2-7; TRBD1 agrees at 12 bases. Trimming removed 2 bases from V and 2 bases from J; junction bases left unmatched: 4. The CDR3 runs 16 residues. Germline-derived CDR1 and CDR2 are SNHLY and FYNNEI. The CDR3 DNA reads TGTGCCAGCAGTGAAAGGGGGGACAGGGGGCCCTACGAGCAGTACTTC. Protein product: CASSERGDRGPYEQYF. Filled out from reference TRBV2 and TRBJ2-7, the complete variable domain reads EPEVTQTPSHQVTQMGQEVILRCVPISNHLYFYWYRQILGQKVEFLVSFYNNEISEKSEIFDDQFSVERPDGSNFTLKIRSTKLEDSAMYFCASSERGDRGPYEQYFGPGTRLTVT.

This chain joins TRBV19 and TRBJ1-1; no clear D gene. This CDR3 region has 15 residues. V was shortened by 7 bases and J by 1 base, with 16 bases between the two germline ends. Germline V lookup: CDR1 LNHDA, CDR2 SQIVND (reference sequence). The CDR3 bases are TGTGCCAGTACCGTTGGGAGCATTTCGAACACTGAAGCTTTCTTT. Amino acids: CASTVGSISNTEAFF. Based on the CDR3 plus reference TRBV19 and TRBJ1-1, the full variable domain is DGGITQSPKYLFRKEGQNVTLSCEQNLNHDAMYWYRQDPGQGLRLIYYSQIVNDFQKGDIAEGYSVSREKKESFPLTVTSAQKNPTAFYLCASTVGSISNTEAFFGQGTRLTVV.

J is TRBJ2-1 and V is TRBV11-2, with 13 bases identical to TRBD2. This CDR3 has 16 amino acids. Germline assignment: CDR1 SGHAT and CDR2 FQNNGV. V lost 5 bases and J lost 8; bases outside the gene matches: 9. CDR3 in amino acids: CASSPLGTSGNDEQFF. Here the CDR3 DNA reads TGTGCCAGCAGCCCTCTCGGGACTAGCGGGAATGATGAGCAGTTCTTC.

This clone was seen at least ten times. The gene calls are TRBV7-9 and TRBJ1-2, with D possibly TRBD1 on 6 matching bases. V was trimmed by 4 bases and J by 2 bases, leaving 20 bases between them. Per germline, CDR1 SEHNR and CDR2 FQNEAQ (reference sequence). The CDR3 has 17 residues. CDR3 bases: TGTGCCAGCAGCTGGGAAGGCGGGGGCAGCTCCAACTATGGCTACACCTTC. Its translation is CASSWEGGGSSNYGYTF. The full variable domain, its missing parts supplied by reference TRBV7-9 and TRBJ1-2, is DTGVSQNPRHKITKRGQNVTFRCDPISEHNRLYWYRQTLGQGPEFLTYFQNEAQLEKSRLLSDRFSAERPKGSFSTLEIQRTEQGDSAMYLCASSWEGGGSSNYGYTFGSGTRLTVV.

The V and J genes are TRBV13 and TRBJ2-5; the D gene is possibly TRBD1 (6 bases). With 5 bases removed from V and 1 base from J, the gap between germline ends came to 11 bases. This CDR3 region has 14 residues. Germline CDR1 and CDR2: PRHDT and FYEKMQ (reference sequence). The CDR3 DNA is TGTGCCAGCAGCCGAGGACAGTCCCAAGAGACCCAGTACTTC. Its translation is CASSRGQSQETQYF.

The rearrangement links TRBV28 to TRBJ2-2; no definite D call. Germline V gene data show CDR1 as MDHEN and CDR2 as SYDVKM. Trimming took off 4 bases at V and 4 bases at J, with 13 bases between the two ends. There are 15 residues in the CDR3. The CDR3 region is CASSSGDLSTGELFF. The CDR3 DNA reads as TGTGCCAGCAGTTCAGGAGATCTTTCCACCGGGGAGCTGTTTTTT.

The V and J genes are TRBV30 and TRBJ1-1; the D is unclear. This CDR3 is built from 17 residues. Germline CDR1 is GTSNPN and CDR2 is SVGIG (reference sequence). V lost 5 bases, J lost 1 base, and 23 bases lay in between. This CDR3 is CAWAPRGGQPKNTEAFF. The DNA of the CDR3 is TGTGCCTGGGCCCCACGAGGCGGGCAGCCGAAGAACACTGAAGCTTTCTTT.

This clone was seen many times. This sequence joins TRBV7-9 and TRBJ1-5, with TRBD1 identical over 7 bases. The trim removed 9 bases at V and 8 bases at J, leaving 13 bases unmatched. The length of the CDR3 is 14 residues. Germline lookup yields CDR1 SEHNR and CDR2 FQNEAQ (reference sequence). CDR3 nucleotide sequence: TGTGCCAGAGCCGACAGGGAGCGTGGGGAGCCCCAGCATTTT. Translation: CARADRERGEPQHF. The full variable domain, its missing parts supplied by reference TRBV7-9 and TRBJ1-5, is DTGVSQNPRHKITKRGQNVTFRCDPISEHNRLYWYRQTLGQGPEFLTYFQNEAQLEKSRLLSDRFSAERPKGSFSTLEIQRTEQGDSAMYLCARADRERGEPQHFGDGTRLSIL.

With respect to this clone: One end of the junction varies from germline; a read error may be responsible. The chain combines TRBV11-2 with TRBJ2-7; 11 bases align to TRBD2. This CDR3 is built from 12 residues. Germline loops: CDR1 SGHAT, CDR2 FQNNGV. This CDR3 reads CASSLAGTSGIF. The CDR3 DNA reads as TGTGCCAGCAGCTTAGCGGGGACTAGCGGAATCTTC.

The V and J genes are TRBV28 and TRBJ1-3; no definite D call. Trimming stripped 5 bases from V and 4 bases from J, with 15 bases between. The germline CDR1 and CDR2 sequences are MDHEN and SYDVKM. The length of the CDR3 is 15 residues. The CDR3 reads CASSPLGLGGNTIYF. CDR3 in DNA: TGTGCCAGCAGTCCACTAGGGCTAGGAGGAAACACCATATATTTT.

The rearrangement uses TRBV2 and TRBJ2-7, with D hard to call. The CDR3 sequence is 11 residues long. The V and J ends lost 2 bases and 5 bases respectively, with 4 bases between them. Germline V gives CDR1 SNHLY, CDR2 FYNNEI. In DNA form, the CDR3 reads TGTGCCAGCAGTGAATTCCACGAGCAGTACTTC. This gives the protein CASSEFHEQYF.

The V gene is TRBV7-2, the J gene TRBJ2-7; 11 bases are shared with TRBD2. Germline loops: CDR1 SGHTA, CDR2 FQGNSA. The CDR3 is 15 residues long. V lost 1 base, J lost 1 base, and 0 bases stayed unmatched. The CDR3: CASSLGLAGSYEQYF. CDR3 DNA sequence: TGTGCCAGCAGCTTAGGACTAGCGGGGTCCTACGAGCAGTACTTC. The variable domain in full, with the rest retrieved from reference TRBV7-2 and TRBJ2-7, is GAGVSQSPSNKVTEKGKDVELRCDPISGHTALYWYRQSLGQGLEFLIYFQGNSAPDKSGLPSDRFSAERTGGSVSTLTIQRTQQEDSAVYLCASSLGLAGSYEQYFGPGTRLTVT.

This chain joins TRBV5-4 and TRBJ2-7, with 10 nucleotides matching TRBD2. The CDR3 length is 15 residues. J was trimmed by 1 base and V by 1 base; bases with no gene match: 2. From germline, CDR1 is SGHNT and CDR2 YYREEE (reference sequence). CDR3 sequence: CASSLKLAGSYEQYF. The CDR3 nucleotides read TGTGCCAGCAGCTTGAAACTAGCGGGGTCCTACGAGCAGTACTTC.

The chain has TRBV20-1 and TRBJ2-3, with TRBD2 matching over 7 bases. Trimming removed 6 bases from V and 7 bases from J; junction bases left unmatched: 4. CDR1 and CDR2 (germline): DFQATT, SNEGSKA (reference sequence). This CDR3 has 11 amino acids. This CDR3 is CSAGLGHTQYF. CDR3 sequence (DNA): TGCAGTGCAGGACTAGGGCATACGCAGTATTTT.